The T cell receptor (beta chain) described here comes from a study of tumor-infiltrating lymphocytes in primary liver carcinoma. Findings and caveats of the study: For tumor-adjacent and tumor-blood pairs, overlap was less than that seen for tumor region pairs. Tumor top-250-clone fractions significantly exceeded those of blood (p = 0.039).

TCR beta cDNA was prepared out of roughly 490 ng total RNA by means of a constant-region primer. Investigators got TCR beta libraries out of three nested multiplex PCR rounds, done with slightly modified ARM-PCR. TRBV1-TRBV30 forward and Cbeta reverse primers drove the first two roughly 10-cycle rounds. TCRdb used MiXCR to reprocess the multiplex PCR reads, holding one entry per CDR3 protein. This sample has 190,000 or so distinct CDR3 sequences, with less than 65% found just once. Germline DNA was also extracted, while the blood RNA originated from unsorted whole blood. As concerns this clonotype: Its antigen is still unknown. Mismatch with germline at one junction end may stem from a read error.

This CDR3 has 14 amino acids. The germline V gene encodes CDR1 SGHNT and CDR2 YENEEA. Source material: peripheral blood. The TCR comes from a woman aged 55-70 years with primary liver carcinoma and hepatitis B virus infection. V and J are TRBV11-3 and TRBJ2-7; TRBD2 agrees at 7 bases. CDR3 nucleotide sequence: TGTGCCAGCAGCTTAGATAGCGGGTTTTACGAGCGGTACTTC. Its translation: CASSLDSGFYERYF.